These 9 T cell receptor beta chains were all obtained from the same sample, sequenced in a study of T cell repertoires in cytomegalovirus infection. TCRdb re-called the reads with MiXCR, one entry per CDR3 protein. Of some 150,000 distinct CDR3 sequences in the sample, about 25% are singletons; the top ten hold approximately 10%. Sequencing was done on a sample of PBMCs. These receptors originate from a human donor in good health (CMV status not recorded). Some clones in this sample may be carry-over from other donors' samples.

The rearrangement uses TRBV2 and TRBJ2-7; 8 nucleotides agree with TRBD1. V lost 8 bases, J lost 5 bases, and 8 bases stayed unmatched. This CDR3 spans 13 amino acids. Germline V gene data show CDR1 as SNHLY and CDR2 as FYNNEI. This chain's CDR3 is CASVFGQGNEQYF. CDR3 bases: TGTGCCAGCGTTTTTGGACAGGGCAACGAGCAGTACTTC. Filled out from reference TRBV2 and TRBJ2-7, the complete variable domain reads EPEVTQTPSHQVTQMGQEVILRCVPISNHLYFYWYRQILGQKVEFLVSFYNNEISEKSEIFDDQFSVERPDGSNFTLKIRSTKLEDSAMYFCASVFGQGNEQYFGPGTRLTVT.

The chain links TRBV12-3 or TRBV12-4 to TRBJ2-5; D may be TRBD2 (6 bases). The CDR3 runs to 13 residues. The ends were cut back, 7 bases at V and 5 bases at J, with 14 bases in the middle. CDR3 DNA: TGTGCCAGCACTAGCGTTCGATGGGAGACCCAGTACTTC. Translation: CASTSVRWETQYF.

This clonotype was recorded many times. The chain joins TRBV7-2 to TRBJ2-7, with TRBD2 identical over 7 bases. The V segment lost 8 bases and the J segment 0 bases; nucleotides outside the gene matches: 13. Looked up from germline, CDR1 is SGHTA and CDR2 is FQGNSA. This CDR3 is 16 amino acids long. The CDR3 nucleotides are TGTGCCAGCCGTGGAGGGGCTAGCGGAACCTCCTACGAGCAGTACTTC. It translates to CASRGGASGTSYEQYF.

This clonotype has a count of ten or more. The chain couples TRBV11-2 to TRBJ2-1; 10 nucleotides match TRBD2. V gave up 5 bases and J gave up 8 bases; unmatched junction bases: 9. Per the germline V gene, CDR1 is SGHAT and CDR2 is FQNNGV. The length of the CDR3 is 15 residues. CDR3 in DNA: TGTGCCAGCAGCCCCAGCCTAGCGGGGGCACATGAGCAGTTCTTC. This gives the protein CASSPSLAGAHEQFF.

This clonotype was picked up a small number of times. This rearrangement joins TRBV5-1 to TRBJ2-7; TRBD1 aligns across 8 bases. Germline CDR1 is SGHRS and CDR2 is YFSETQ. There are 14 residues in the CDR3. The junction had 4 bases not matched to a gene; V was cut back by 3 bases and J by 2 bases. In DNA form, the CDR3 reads TGCGCCAGCAGCTCTCGGACAGGGACCTACGAGCAGTACTTC. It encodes CASSSRTGTYEQYF.

The CDR3 sequence: CASGAGGSQETQYF. Written as DNA, the CDR3 is TGTGCCAGCGGGGCGGGGGGTTCCCAAGAGACCCAGTACTTC. The chain combines TRBV9 with TRBJ2-5; 8 bases are a match to TRBD2. Germline values: CDR1 SGDLS, CDR2 YYNGEE. The V and J ends lost 7 bases and 1 base, in that order; junction bases with no gene match: 6. The CDR3 consists of 14 residues. The entire variable domain, with the rest obtained from reference TRBV9 and TRBJ2-5, is as follows: DSGVTQTPKHLITATGQRVTLRCSPRSGDLSVYWYQQSLDQGLQFLIQYYNGEERAKGNILERFSAQQFPDLHSELNLSSLELGDSALYFCASGAGGSQETQYFGPGTRLLVL.

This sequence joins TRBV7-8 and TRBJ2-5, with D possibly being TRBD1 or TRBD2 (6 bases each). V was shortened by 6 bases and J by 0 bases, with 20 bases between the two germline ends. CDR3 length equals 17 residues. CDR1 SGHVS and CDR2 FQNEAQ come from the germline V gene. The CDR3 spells CASRPPQTGDNQETQYF. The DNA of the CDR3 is TGTGCCAGCAGGCCCCCTCAAACGGGGGACAACCAAGAGACCCAGTACTTC.

The CDR3: CASSVDQDSYYNEQFF. In DNA form, the CDR3 reads TGTGCCAGCAGCGTAGATCAGGACTCTTACTACAATGAGCAGTTCTTC. The rearrangement uses TRBV9 and TRBJ2-1; possibly TRBD2 for D (5 bases). Trimming removed 0 bases at V and 3 bases at J, with 13 bases between. Germline assignment: CDR1 SGDLS and CDR2 YYNGEE. This CDR3 has 16 amino acids.

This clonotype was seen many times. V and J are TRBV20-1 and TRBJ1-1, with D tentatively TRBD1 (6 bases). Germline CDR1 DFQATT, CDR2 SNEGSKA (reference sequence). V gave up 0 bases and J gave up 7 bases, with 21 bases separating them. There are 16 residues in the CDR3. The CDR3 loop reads CSARDGGGRGRGEAFF. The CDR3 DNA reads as TGCAGTGCTAGAGATGGCGGGGGGCGGGGTAGGGGTGAAGCTTTCTTT.